This T cell receptor (beta chain) was found in a study of shared clonotypes between healthy human individuals. Study-wide background: A couple of female and a few male donors aged 18 to 49 were enrolled.

The assay was run at deep level. TCRdb's copy holds only in-frame clones and misses some; the assay was immunoSEQ multiplex PCR. The sample has about 2.3 million clones; just over 90% are singletons. This CDR3 comprises 13 residues. Trimming removed 9 bases from V and 5 bases from J, with 17 bases in between. Germline V CDR1 and CDR2: MDHEN, SYDVKM. This chain links TRBV28 with TRBJ2-7, with D perhaps TRBD1 or TRBD2 (6 bases each). What was sequenced was naive CD4+ T cells from PBMCs. Documented subset: CD45RA+ positively selected. This receptor was identified in a man younger than 35 in good health. Some clones in this sample may be carry-over from other donors' samples. The CDR3 nucleotides read TGTGCCAGTACGGGGCCCCGGGGGCACGAGCAGTACTTC. Translation: CASTGPRGHEQYF.